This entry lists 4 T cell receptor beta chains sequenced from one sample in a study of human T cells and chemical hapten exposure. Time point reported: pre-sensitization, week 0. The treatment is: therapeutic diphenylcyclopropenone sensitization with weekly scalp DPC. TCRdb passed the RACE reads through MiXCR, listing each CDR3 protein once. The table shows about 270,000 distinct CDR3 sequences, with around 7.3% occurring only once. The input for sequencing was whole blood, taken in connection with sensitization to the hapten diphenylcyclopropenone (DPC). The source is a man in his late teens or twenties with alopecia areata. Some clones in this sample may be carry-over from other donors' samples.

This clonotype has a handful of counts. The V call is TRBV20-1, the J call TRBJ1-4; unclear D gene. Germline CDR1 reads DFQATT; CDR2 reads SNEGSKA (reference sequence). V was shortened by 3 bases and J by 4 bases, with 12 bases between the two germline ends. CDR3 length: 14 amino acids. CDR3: CSASFDANNEKLFF. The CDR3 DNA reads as TGCAGTGCTAGTTTCGACGCCAATAATGAAAAACTGTTTTTT.

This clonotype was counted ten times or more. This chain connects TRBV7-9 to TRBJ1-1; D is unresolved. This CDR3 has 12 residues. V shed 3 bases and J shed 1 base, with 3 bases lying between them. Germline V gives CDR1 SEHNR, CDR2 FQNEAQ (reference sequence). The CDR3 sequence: CASSFRNTEAFF. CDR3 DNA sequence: TGTGCCAGCAGCTTCAGGAACACTGAAGCTTTCTTT. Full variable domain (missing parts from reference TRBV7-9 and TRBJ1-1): DTGVSQNPRHKITKRGQNVTFRCDPISEHNRLYWYRQTLGQGPEFLTYFQNEAQLEKSRLLSDRFSAERPKGSFSTLEIQRTEQGDSAMYLCASSFRNTEAFFGQGTRLTVV.

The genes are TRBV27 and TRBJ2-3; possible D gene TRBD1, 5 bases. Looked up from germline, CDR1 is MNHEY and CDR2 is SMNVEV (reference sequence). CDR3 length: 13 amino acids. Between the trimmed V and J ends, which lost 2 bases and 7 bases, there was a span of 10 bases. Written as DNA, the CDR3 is TGTGCCAGCAGTTTAAAACCAGGGTATACGCAGTATTTT. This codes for CASSLKPGYTQYF.

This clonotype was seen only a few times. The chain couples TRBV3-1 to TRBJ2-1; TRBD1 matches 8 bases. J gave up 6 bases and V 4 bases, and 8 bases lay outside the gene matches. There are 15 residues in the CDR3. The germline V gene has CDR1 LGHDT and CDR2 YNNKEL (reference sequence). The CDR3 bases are TGTGCCAGCAGCCCACCGGGACAGGCTTCCAATGAGCAGTTCTTC. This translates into CASSPPGQASNEQFF.